This TCR beta chain came from a study of blood T cell repertoires in COVID-19. On the study more broadly: COVID-19 samples from acute and convalescent phases originated in the United States, Italy and Spain. Nucleic acid was either cDNA or gDNA, and it came from T cells, B-cell-depleted T cells, or PBMCs.

The V end was cut by 0 bases, the J end by 0 bases, with 16 bases between. Germline V gene lookup returns CDR1 SGHDT and CDR2 YYEEEE. This CDR3 spans 18 amino acids. Original methodology: Amplification from reference gene primers served as the basis for estimated nucleated cell counts. The data were produced by immunoSEQ multiplex PCR, yet TCRdb's version contains in-frame clones alone and is incomplete. The V and J calls and the clone size are those of that table, but D and trimming were determined from the DNA. The table includes 15,000 to 20,000 clones, 91% detected once. The source is a human donor in a cohort sampled during active COVID-19. The chain carries TRBV5-6 and TRBJ2-1; D possibly corresponds to TRBD2 (5 bases). Sequenced: peripheral blood. The CDR3 loop reads CASSLAFGRGGSYNEQFF. The CDR3 DNA is TGTGCCAGCAGCTTGGCCTTTGGACGTGGAGGCTCCTACAATGAGCAGTTCTTC.